This TCR beta chain was documented in a study of cytotoxic CD8 clonotypes in ibrutinib-treated CLL. Using immunoSEQ multiplex PCR, the repertoire was profiled, and TCRdb retains in-frame clones only, with some absent. This sample has some 150,000 clones, with over 60% found just once. The material was PBMCs, obtained after 12 months of ibrutinib treatment. The TCR comes from a human donor with chronic lymphocytic leukemia.

The CDR3 bases are TGCGCCAGCAGCTTAAGCGGGAGGGCCCTCCGTGAGCAGTTCTTC. This sequence encodes CASSLSGRALREQFF. The chain has TRBV5-1 and TRBJ2-1, with 10 nucleotides matching TRBD2. V was clipped by 2 bases and J by 9 bases; unmatched bases: 8. The CDR3 has 15 amino acids. The germline gives CDR1 SGHRS, CDR2 YFSETQ. Filled out from reference TRBV5-1 and TRBJ2-1, the complete variable domain reads KAGVTQTPRYLIKTRGQQVTLSCSPISGHRSVSWYQQTPGQGLQFLFEYFSETQRNKGNFPGRFSGRQFSNSRSEMNVSTLELGDSALYLCASSLSGRALREQFFGPGTRLTVL.